A selection of T cell receptor beta chains follows, all from one sample in a study of radiation and T cells in renal cell carcinoma. Sequencing was performed with immunoSEQ multiplex PCR; in TCRdb, only in-frame clones are kept and a portion is missing. The repertoire holds 150,000 or so clones, with about 88% as singletons. Sequenced material: blood, taken from a patient whose treatment included radiotherapy and nephrectomy. The receptors stem from a woman between 65 and 79 years old with renal cell carcinoma. Both conserved end residues are part of each CDR3. D genes are given only for firm matches. Some rows have no size entry. The others give once, few or many, or a class for an expanded clone.

V gene	clone size	J gene	D gene	CDR3 protein	CDR3 DNA
TRBV5-4	.	TRBJ1-4	.	CASSLAQTSLHNEKLFF	TGTGCCAGCAGCTTGGCTCAGACGAGCCTACATAATGAAAAACTGTTTTTT
TRBV29-1	.	TRBJ2-2	TRBD1	CSVGTGGTGELFF	TGCAGCGTAGGGACAGGGGGCACCGGGGAGCTGTTTTTT
TRBV25-1	.	TRBJ2-5	.	CASSEASPPETQYF	TGTGCCAGCAGTGAAGCGTCCCCCCCTGAGACCCAGTACTTC
TRBV9	.	TRBJ2-3	TRBD2	CASSLPGGAGVDTQYF	TGTGCCAGCAGCCTCCCCGGGGGGGCGGGAGTAGATACGCAGTATTTT
TRBV5-1	.	TRBJ2-7	TRBD2	CASSPASGDYEQYF	TGCGCCAGCAGCCCTGCCAGCGGGGACTACGAGCAGTACTTC
TRBV20-1	few	TRBJ1-1	.	CSAFRETEAFF	TGCAGTGCTTTCAGGGAGACTGAAGCTTTCTTT
TRBV7-9	once	TRBJ1-1	TRBD1	CASSSGQGNTEAFF	TGTGCCAGCAGCTCCGGACAGGGGAACACTGAAGCTTTCTTT
TRBV10-3	.	TRBJ2-2	TRBD2	CAISETSAPTGELFF	TGTGCCATCAGTGAAACTAGCGCACCCACCGGGGAGCTGTTTTTT
TRBV4-3	.	TRBJ1-6	TRBD1	CASSQDRGTGYSPLHF	TGCGCCAGCAGCCAAGATAGGGGGACAGGGTATTCACCCCTCCACTTT
TRBV30	.	TRBJ2-5	.	CAWSSAQTQYF	TGTGCCTGGAGTAGTGCGCAGACCCAGTACTTC
TRBV6-1	.	TRBJ2-5	.	CASSERGGGRQETQYF	TGTGCCAGCAGTGAAAGGGGAGGGGGAAGACAAGAGACCCAGTACTTC
TRBV12-5	.	TRBJ2-3	.	CASGSSTPPPVQYF	TGTGCTAGTGGTTCCAGCACTCCCCCCCCGGTGCAGTATTTT
TRBV19	.	TRBJ2-7	.	CASSISGRSAYEQYF	TGTGCCAGTAGTATCTCGGGCAGGTCAGCCTACGAGCAGTACTTC
TRBV28	few	TRBJ1-6	.	CASSFIRQVDNSPLHF	TGTGCCAGCAGTTTTATTCGGCAGGTGGATAATTCACCCCTCCACTTT
TRBV5-1	few	TRBJ1-2	.	CASSLAGEDYGYTF	TGCGCCAGCAGCTTGGCCGGGGAGGACTATGGCTACACCTTC
TRBV5-5	.	TRBJ2-2	TRBD2	CASSLRGDTGELFF	TGTGCCAGCAGCTTGCGGGGGGACACCGGGGAGCTGTTTTTT
TRBV7-2	.	TRBJ2-1	.	CASSLEALRPREQFF	TGTGCCAGCAGCTTAGAGGCCCTCCGGCCTCGTGAGCAGTTCTTC
TRBV18	.	TRBJ1-2	.	CASSPTGLNYGYTF	TGTGCCAGCTCTCCGACAGGTCTCAACTATGGCTACACCTTC
TRBV7-6	.	TRBJ2-3	TRBD2	CASSLTSGGYSDTQYF	TGTGCCAGCAGCTTAACTAGCGGGGGGTACTCAGATACGCAGTATTTT
TRBV19	.	TRBJ1-5	TRBD1	CASSTDRGGGNQPQHF	TGTGCCAGTAGTACCGACAGGGGCGGGGGCAATCAGCCCCAGCATTTT
TRBV6-5	.	TRBJ1-1	.	CASKDRSVSSEAFF	TGTGCCAGCAAGGATCGATCCGTGTCCTCTGAAGCTTTCTTT
TRBV4-3	.	TRBJ1-1	.	CASSQVRAGEAFF	TGCGCCAGCAGCCAAGTCCGGGCGGGGGAAGCTTTCTTT
TRBV28	.	TRBJ1-1	TRBD1	CATNRGVNTEAFF	TGTGCCACCAACAGGGGCGTGAACACTGAAGCTTTCTTT
TRBV6-5	once	TRBJ2-7	.	CASSSESNSYEQYF	TGTGCCAGCAGCTCAGAAAGTAACTCCTACGAGCAGTACTTC
TRBV4-1	few	TRBJ1-1	.	CASSQSDRSVPEAFF	TGCGCCAGCAGCCAATCCGACAGAAGCGTCCCTGAAGCTTTCTTT
TRBV2	.	TRBJ1-4	.	CASRRVEATNEKLFF	TGTGCCAGCAGGCGGGTGGAAGCAACTAATGAAAAACTGTTTTTT
TRBV7-9	.	TRBJ1-1	.	CASSLGGARTEAFF	TGTGCCAGCAGCTTAGGAGGGGCGAGGACTGAAGCTTTCTTT
TRBV11-1	few	TRBJ2-5	TRBD2	CASSFGTSGGGTQYF	TGTGCCAGCAGCTTCGGGACTAGCGGGGGAGGGACCCAGTACTTC
TRBV28	.	TRBJ2-1	.	CASSYGAGKPWDTEQFF	TGTGCCAGCAGTTACGGCGCCGGGAAACCTTGGGACACTGAGCAGTTCTTC
TRBV29-1	.	TRBJ2-1	.	CSVNRDTYNEQFF	TGCAGCGTAAACAGGGATACCTACAATGAGCAGTTCTTC
TRBV18	once	TRBJ2-5	.	CASSAQGGETQYF	TGTGCCAGCTCAGCACAGGGTGGGGAGACCCAGTACTTC
TRBV7-9	.	TRBJ2-3	.	CASSLGVTNTDTQYF	TGTGCCAGCAGCTTAGGCGTCACCAACACAGATACGCAGTATTTT
TRBV7-9	.	TRBJ2-3	.	CASSEDTQYF	TGTGCCAGCAGTGAAGATACGCAGTATTTT
TRBV19	.	TRBJ1-5	.	CASSSGPPYSNQPQHF	TGTGCCAGTAGTTCCGGGCCCCCCTATAGCAATCAGCCCCAGCATTTT
TRBV5-4	.	TRBJ2-1	TRBD1	CASSSTGGFYNEQFF	TGTGCCAGCAGCTCAACAGGGGGCTTTTACAATGAGCAGTTCTTC
TRBV27	.	TRBJ2-1	TRBD1	CASSNRGTAFNNEQFF	TGTGCCAGCAGTAACAGGGGCACGGCCTTTAACAATGAGCAGTTCTTC
TRBV19	.	TRBJ1-4	TRBD1	CASSKDRAEKLFF	TGTGCCAGTAGTAAGGACAGGGCTGAAAAACTGTTTTTT
TRBV9	.	TRBJ2-3	TRBD1	CASSPGGWGLGDTQYF	TGTGCCAGCAGCCCAGGGGGATGGGGGCTAGGCGATACGCAGTATTTT
TRBV18	.	TRBJ1-6	TRBD1	CASSPTGQVYNSPLHF	TGTGCCAGCTCACCCACGGGACAGGTGTATAATTCACCCCTCCACTTT
TRBV6-5	.	TRBJ1-2	.	CASSLGTNHTF	TGTGCCAGCAGTTTGGGGACCAACCACACCTTC
TRBV19	.	TRBJ1-5	.	CASSLSGAVYSNQPQHF	TGTGCCAGTAGTCTCTCGGGGGCCGTCTATAGCAATCAGCCCCAGCATTTT
TRBV4-1	.	TRBJ2-7	.	CASSQDSGGDIKYF	TGCGCCAGCAGCCAAGACTCGGGTGGGGATATCAAGTACTTC
TRBV4-3	.	TRBJ2-2	.	CASSLKGPGNTGELFF	TGCGCCAGCAGCCTAAAGGGGCCAGGGAACACCGGGGAGCTGTTTTTT
TRBV28	.	TRBJ1-2	TRBD1	CASRVDRDVYGYTF	TGTGCCAGCAGAGTCGACAGGGATGTCTATGGCTACACCTTC
TRBV7-8	.	TRBJ2-7	TRBD1	CASSLITGGEQYF	TGTGCCAGCAGCTTAATAACAGGGGGGGAGCAGTACTTC
TRBV19	.	TRBJ1-5	.	CASSNGGASNQPQHF	TGTGCCAGTAGTAACGGGGGGGCGAGCAATCAGCCCCAGCATTTT
TRBV21-1	once	TRBJ1-5	.	CASSKVDQGRNQPQHF	TGTGCCAGCAGCAAAGTCGACCAGGGGAGGAATCAGCCCCAGCATTTT
TRBV29-1	.	TRBJ2-1	.	CSVEGQVRNEQFF	TGCAGCGTTGAAGGACAAGTCCGCAATGAGCAGTTCTTC
TRBV19	few	TRBJ1-1	TRBD1	CASSPAQGRLNTEAFF	TGTGCCAGTAGCCCTGCACAGGGGCGTTTGAACACTGAAGCTTTCTTT
TRBV4-3	.	TRBJ1-5	TRBD1	CASLRSTGGHNQPQHF	TGCGCCAGCCTTCGCTCAACAGGGGGTCACAATCAGCCCCAGCATTTT
TRBV19	once	TRBJ2-3	TRBD1	CASSVRDSAPYF	TGTGCCAGTAGTGTCCGGGACAGCGCACCGTATTTT
TRBV13	.	TRBJ1-2	TRBD1	CASSRGGQSYGYTF	TGTGCCAGCAGCAGAGGGGGACAGAGCTATGGCTACACCTTC
TRBV9	.	TRBJ2-1	TRBD2	CASSVGAGGADNEQFF	TGTGCCAGCAGCGTAGGCGCCGGGGGGGCGGATAATGAGCAGTTCTTC
TRBV19	.	TRBJ1-6	TRBD1	CASSIGQGGSPLHF	TGTGCCAGTAGTATCGGACAGGGTGGTTCACCCCTCCACTTT